Shown below are 30 T cell receptor beta chains from a single sample sequenced in a study of blood T cell repertoires in COVID-19. Using immunoSEQ multiplex PCR, the repertoire was profiled, and TCRdb retains in-frame clones only, with some absent. The repertoire holds a few hundred thousand clones, with more than 70% as singletons. Sequencing was performed on PBMCs or T cells enriched from blood (not recorded which). These receptors came from an older woman in a cohort exposed to, infected with or recovered from COVID-19 (not recorded which).

The V call is TRBV6-5, the J call TRBJ2-7, with 10 bases fitting TRBD2. Germline assignment: CDR1 MNHEY and CDR2 SVGAGI. The CDR3 sequence is 15 residues long. J lost 0 bases, V lost 5 bases, and 4 bases had no gene match. CDR3 sequence: CASSPGLASSYEQYF. The CDR3 bases are TGTGCCAGCAGTCCGGGACTAGCGTCCTCCTACGAGCAGTACTTC.

This clone was detected a few times. The chain has TRBV9 and TRBJ2-7; 7 bases line up with TRBD1. This CDR3 region has 14 residues. Germline CDR1 and CDR2: SGDLS and YYNGEE. The J segment lost 7 bases and the V segment lost 5 bases, leaving 12 bases of the junction unmatched. This CDR3 is CASRSRQGFFEQYF. The CDR3 DNA sequence: TGTGCCAGCAGAAGTCGACAGGGATTCTTTGAGCAGTACTTC. Together with reference TRBV9 and TRBJ2-7, the CDR3 gives the full variable domain: DSGVTQTPKHLITATGQRVTLRCSPRSGDLSVYWYQQSLDQGLQFLIQYYNGEERAKGNILERFSAQQFPDLHSELNLSSLELGDSALYFCASRSRQGFFEQYFGPGTRLTVT.

The V and J genes are TRBV7-2 and TRBJ2-7, with D tentatively TRBD2 (5 bases). Germline V gene sequence: CDR1 SGHTA, CDR2 FQGNSA. This CDR3 contains 15 residues. V lost 1 base and J lost 2, with 12 bases in between. The CDR3 DNA reads as TGTGCCAGCAGCTTAGGCGCTAGCTTTACCTACGAGCAGTACTTC. Translation: CASSLGASFTYEQYF.

The J gene is TRBJ2-6, the V gene TRBV19, with TRBD1 identical over 10 bases. CDR1 is LNHDA and CDR2 is SQIVND in the germline V gene (reference sequence). The ends lost 6 bases at V and 2 bases at J; junction bases unmatched: 7. CDR3 length: 17 amino acids. The CDR3 nucleotides read TGTGCCAGTAGGGGGACAGGGGTCTACCCTGGGGCCAACGTCCTGACTTTC. It codes for CASRGTGVYPGANVLTF.

This chain joins TRBV6-5 and TRBJ1-2; TRBD1 agrees at 7 bases. The length of the CDR3 is 14 residues. Germline CDR1 is MNHEY and CDR2 is SVGAGI. Trimming at V came to 7 bases and at J to 1 base, leaving 6 bases not matched to a gene. DNA for the CDR3: TGTGCCAGCACCGACCGGGACAGTAACTATGGCTACACCTTC. As protein: CASTDRDSNYGYTF.

As to this clone: Germline is not matched at one junction end, which may reflect a read error. The V gene is TRBV11-3, the J gene TRBJ2-2, with a tentative D call TRBD2 (6 bases). This CDR3 has 17 amino acids. Germline loops: CDR1 SGHNT, CDR2 YENEEA. As DNA, the CDR3 is TGTGCCAGCAGCGTAGATGGCGGGGCTATTAACACCGGGGAGCTGTTTTTT. This sequence encodes CASSVDGGAINTGELFF.

The chain links TRBV3-1 (or the pseudogene TRBV3-2) to TRBJ2-5; perhaps TRBD2 as D (6 bases). CDR1 LGHDT and CDR2 YNNKEL come from the germline V gene (reference sequence). The CDR3 has 15 amino acids. Deletions cut 5 bases from V and 4 bases from J, with 17 bases between. CDR3 nucleotides: TGTGCCAGCAGCGGTAGCGGCGCACCCCGAGAGACCCAGTACTTC. This encodes CASSGSGAPRETQYF.

This clone occurred many times. The V call is TRBV3-1 (or the pseudogene TRBV3-2), the J call TRBJ1-5; D is possibly TRBD1 (5 bases). This CDR3 contains 16 residues. CDR1 is LGHDT, CDR2 YNNKEL, per germline (reference sequence). V was pared by 3 bases and J by 0 bases, with 12 bases between. DNA for the CDR3: TGTGCCAGCAGCCAGGGGGGTGGCGATAGCAATCAGCCCCAGCATTTT. This sequence encodes CASSQGGGDSNQPQHF.

In the case of this clone: Other DNA variants within this sample encode the same CDR3. The V call is TRBV18, the J call TRBJ1-2; D remains unclear. From germline, CDR1 is KGHSH and CDR2 LQKENI. The CDR3 sequence is 13 residues long. With 2 bases removed from V and 4 bases from J, the gap between germline ends came to 8 bases. The CDR3 DNA sequence: TGTGCCAGCTCACCAAGCGGGGTCTATGGCTACACCTTC. Its protein is CASSPSGVYGYTF.

The sample holds one count of this clone. The gene calls are TRBV25-1 and TRBJ1-1, with D possibly matching TRBD1 (6 bases). CDR1 and CDR2 (germline): MGHDK, SYGVNS. Trimming removed 0 bases from V and 3 bases from J, with 11 bases in between. The CDR3 extends over 15 amino acids. CDR3 DNA: TGTGCCAGCAGTGAATATACAGGGCTGGACACTGAAGCTTTCTTT. Translation: CASSEYTGLDTEAFF.

This chain connects TRBV18 to TRBJ2-1; no clear D gene. CDR1 and CDR2 (germline): KGHSH, LQKENI. This CDR3 is 15 amino acids long. V lost 3 bases to trimming and J lost 10 bases, with 19 bases between them. As DNA, the CDR3 is TGTGCCAGCTCACCCCCCAGCAGACATTCAAGGGAGCAGTTCTTC. Translated, it gives CASSPPSRHSREQFF.

The count of this clone is one. The chain is built from TRBV5-1 and TRBJ2-7, with 9 nucleotides matching TRBD1. The CDR3 runs to 17 residues. Germline V lookup: CDR1 SGHRS, CDR2 YFSETQ. V trimming: 4 bases; J trimming: 2 bases; junction bases outside the gene matches: 13. The CDR3 here is CASSTGPGTGTAYEQYF. In DNA form, the CDR3 reads TGCGCCAGCAGCACGGGTCCCGGGACAGGGACCGCCTACGAGCAGTACTTC.

The gene calls are TRBV27 and TRBJ1-2; 8 bases fit TRBD1. The germline gives CDR1 MNHEY, CDR2 SMNVEV (reference sequence). After removal of 0 bases from V and 6 bases from J, the junction contained 12 bases not matched to a gene. The CDR3 runs 17 residues. The DNA for the CDR3 is TGTGCCAGCAGTTTATCAGACAGGGGCCCGGGCCTCCATGGCTACACCTTC. It codes for CASSLSDRGPGLHGYTF.

The chain employs TRBV11-2 and TRBJ1-5; 7 bases match TRBD1. The germline V gene has CDR1 SGHAT and CDR2 FQNNGV. CDR3 length: 17 residues. V lost 2 bases, J lost 7 bases, and 14 bases stayed unmatched. The CDR3, as DNA: TGTGCCAGCAGCTTAAGTTACGGACAGTCAGGGGGGCAGCCCCAGCATTTT. Protein: CASSLSYGQSGGQPQHF.

This clone was detected only once. V and J are TRBV5-4 and TRBJ1-4; D may be TRBD1 (6 bases). Germline lookup yields CDR1 SGHNT and CDR2 YYREEE (reference sequence). This CDR3 has 14 amino acids. Trimming took 2 bases from V and 8 from J, leaving 13 bases between them. CDR3 coding DNA: TGTGCCAGCAGCTTCAAACAGGGCGGGGAAAAACTGTTTTTT. It specifies CASSFKQGGEKLFF.

This chain connects TRBV19 to TRBJ2-7, with 11 bases that match TRBD1. The length of the CDR3 is 12 residues. CDR1 and CDR2 (germline): LNHDA, SQIVND (reference sequence). V lost 5 bases to trimming and J lost 11 bases; unmatched junction nucleotides: 5. The CDR3 region is CASSSQGQGEYF. CDR3 DNA: TGTGCCAGTAGTTCCCAGGGACAGGGGGAGTACTTC. The full variable domain, completed using reference TRBV19 and TRBJ2-7, is DGGITQSPKYLFRKEGQNVTLSCEQNLNHDAMYWYRQDPGQGLRLIYYSQIVNDFQKGDIAEGYSVSREKKESFPLTVTSAQKNPTAFYLCASSSQGQGEYFGPGTRLTVT.

The chain employs TRBV15 and TRBJ1-2; D possibly corresponds to TRBD1 (6 bases). From germline, CDR1 is LNHNV and CDR2 YYDKDF (reference sequence). V lost 2 bases and J 4 bases, leaving 14 bases between the germline ends. This CDR3 comprises 15 residues. This CDR3 is CATSRPPQGAYGYTF. DNA for the CDR3: TGTGCCACCAGCAGACCACCACAGGGTGCCTATGGCTACACCTTC.

This rearrangement joins TRBV11-2 to TRBJ2-5, with D maybe TRBD2 (6 bases). V was trimmed by 5 bases and J by 3 bases, leaving 10 bases between them. The germline gives CDR1 SGHAT, CDR2 FQNNGV. The CDR3 sequence is 13 residues long. The CDR3 is CASSTIAEETQYF. The CDR3 DNA sequence: TGTGCCAGCAGCACTATAGCGGAAGAGACCCAGTACTTC.

This chain links TRBV10-3 with TRBJ1-6; D possibly corresponds to TRBD1 (6 bases). This CDR3 spans 14 amino acids. Per the germline V gene, CDR1 is ENHRY and CDR2 is SYGVKD. V was trimmed by 3 bases and J by 5 bases, leaving 8 bases between them. The CDR3 nucleotides read TGTGCCATCAGTGATGGGGACAATAATTCACCCCTCCACTTT. Amino acid sequence: CAISDGDNNSPLHF.

The chain combines TRBV5-1 with TRBJ2-1; 7 bases line up with TRBD2. Germline CDR1 reads SGHRS; CDR2 reads YFSETQ. The ends lost 3 bases at V and 5 bases at J; junction bases unmatched: 8. The CDR3 totals 15 residues. CDR3 DNA: TGCGCCAGCAGCTCCGGACTAGGAGGAAACAATGAGCAGTTCTTC. Translated, it gives CASSSGLGGNNEQFF.

The chain is built from TRBV27 and TRBJ1-2; unclear D gene. This CDR3 spans 13 amino acids. The germline V gene has CDR1 MNHEY and CDR2 SMNVEV (reference sequence). V lost 4 bases and J lost 4, with 10 bases in between. The CDR3 bases are TGTGCCAGCAGTTCTCCAGACTCCTATGGCTACACCTTC. This sequence encodes CASSSPDSYGYTF.

This rearrangement joins TRBV9 to TRBJ2-3, with TRBD2 matching 9 bases. V trimming: 2 bases; J trimming: 2 bases; junction bases outside the gene matches: 12. Germline values: CDR1 SGDLS, CDR2 YYNGEE. This CDR3 is built from 18 residues. The DNA of the CDR3 is TGTGCCAGCAGCGTTAGCGGGAGTCTACTAAGCCACACAGATACGCAGTATTTT. The encoded protein is CASSVSGSLLSHTDTQYF.

This clone was seen only once. The V gene is TRBV27, the J gene TRBJ2-1, with 7 bases that match TRBD2. Trimming at V came to 0 bases and at J to 3 bases, leaving 5 bases not matched to a gene. The CDR3 has 16 amino acids. CDR1 is MNHEY and CDR2 is SMNVEV in the germline V gene (reference sequence). CDR3 protein: CASSLSAGVNYNEQFF. CDR3 DNA: TGTGCCAGCAGTTTATCGGCGGGAGTTAACTACAATGAGCAGTTCTTC.

The chain uses TRBV28 and TRBJ2-5, with 9 bases fitting TRBD2. The CDR3 consists of 15 residues. Trimming removed 9 bases from V and 5 bases from J; junction bases left unmatched: 13. Germline-derived CDR1 and CDR2 are MDHEN and SYDVKM. CDR3 DNA: TGTGCCAGTTCAATAGCGGGAGTAGTATGGGAGACCCAGTACTTC. It codes for CASSIAGVVWETQYF.

This chain uses TRBV2 with TRBJ2-5, with TRBD1 identical over 9 bases. This CDR3 comprises 12 residues. The germline V gene encodes CDR1 SNHLY and CDR2 FYNNEI. The V and J ends lost 10 bases and 5 bases, in that order; junction bases with no gene match: 5. Here the CDR3 reads CAIGTGRETQYF. CDR3 bases: TGTGCCATTGGGACAGGGAGGGAGACCCAGTACTTC.

This clone came up once. Additional DNA sequences in this sample encode the identical CDR3. The CDR3 DNA is TGTGCCAGCAGCCAAGGACTAGCGGGGAGCACAGATACGCAGTATTTT. This translates into CASSQGLAGSTDTQYF. The chain links TRBV3-1 (or the pseudogene TRBV3-2) to TRBJ2-3; 11 bases map to TRBD2. The V segment lost 1 base and the J segment 0 bases; nucleotides outside the gene matches: 0. The CDR3 sequence is 16 residues long. CDR1 LGHDT and CDR2 YNNKEL come from the germline V gene (reference sequence).

This chain connects TRBV3-1 (or the pseudogene TRBV3-2) to TRBJ2-1; TRBD2 might be the D (5 bases). With 2 bases removed from V and 6 bases from J, the gap between germline ends came to 14 bases. The CDR3 sequence is 15 residues long. Germline CDR1 reads LGHDT; CDR2 reads YNNKEL (reference sequence). Written as DNA, the CDR3 is TGTGCCAGCAGCCAACAGACTACCTTGCCCAATGAGCAGTTCTTC. Its translation is CASSQQTTLPNEQFF.

The chain has TRBV5-4 and TRBJ1-2, with D unresolved. Germline loops: CDR1 SGHNT, CDR2 YYREEE (reference sequence). The CDR3 sequence is 14 residues long. Trimming left V 0 bases short and J 6 bases short, with 12 bases between. Here the CDR3 reads CASSLVAGSNGYTF. The CDR3 nucleotides are TGTGCCAGCAGCTTGGTTGCGGGATCGAATGGCTACACCTTC. Looking up the rest from reference TRBV5-4 and TRBJ1-2 gives the full variable domain: ETGVTQSPTHLIKTRGQQVTLRCSSQSGHNTVSWYQQALGQGPQFIFQYYREEENGRGNFPPRFSGLQFPNYSSELNVNALELDDSALYLCASSLVAGSNGYTFGSGTRLTVV.

The chain is built from TRBV3-1 (or the pseudogene TRBV3-2) and TRBJ1-1, with 7 bases fitting TRBD1. Trimming took 1 base from V and 0 from J; bases not matched to a gene: 5. The CDR3 runs 16 residues. Germline assignment: CDR1 LGHDT and CDR2 YNNKEL (reference sequence). The CDR3 sequence: CASSQGYGTVNTEAFF. CDR3 DNA: TGTGCCAGCAGCCAAGGCTATGGGACAGTGAACACTGAAGCTTTCTTT.

The rearrangement uses TRBV19 and TRBJ2-5, with D unclear. V was clipped by 4 bases and J by 0 bases, with 6 bases between them. Germline CDR1 LNHDA, CDR2 SQIVND (reference sequence). This CDR3 has 13 residues. CDR3 nucleotide sequence: TGTGCCAGTAGTACCCTGTACCAAGAGACCCAGTACTTC. It is translated as CASSTLYQETQYF. The entire variable domain, with the rest obtained from reference TRBV19 and TRBJ2-5, is as follows: DGGITQSPKYLFRKEGQNVTLSCEQNLNHDAMYWYRQDPGQGLRLIYYSQIVNDFQKGDIAEGYSVSREKKESFPLTVTSAQKNPTAFYLCASSTLYQETQYFGPGTRLLVL.